A single sample is the source of the 13 T cell receptor beta chains below, sequenced in a study of shared clonotypes between healthy human individuals (dated by TCRdb to about 2020). Libraries were constructed by the immunoSEQ multiplex PCR assay. The source is immuneACCESS, and TCRdb retained only in-frame sequences with V and J called. Part of the clones is not carried over; for the studies checked, unresolved V genes explain less than half of this, and the remainder is unexplained. A total of 1,400,000 or so clones appear in this sample, less than 99% of them only once. In total, the top ten clones hold roughly 0.35% of the sample. The sequenced sample consisted of naive CD4+ T cells sorted from blood. The cell subset or site label, read with the paper, signifies: CD45RA+ positively selected. These TCRs come from a man aged 30 to 45 in good health.

Comments on this clone: The same CDR3 is also encoded by other DNA sequences in this sample. The chain joins TRBV2 to TRBJ2-2, with no clear D. V gave up 5 bases and J gave up 2 bases, with 3 bases separating them. The CDR3 runs to 12 residues. Germline CDR1 SNHLY, CDR2 FYNNEI. CDR3 nucleotides: TGTGCCAGCAGTCTCAACACCGGGGAGCTGTTTTTT. Protein sequence: CASSLNTGELFF.

The chain recombines TRBV5-4 with TRBJ2-5; TRBD1 matches at 9 bases. The CDR3 has 17 amino acids. The ends lost 0 bases at V and 5 bases at J; junction bases unmatched: 11. From germline, CDR1 is SGHNT and CDR2 YYREEE (reference sequence). The CDR3 region has the DNA TGTGCCAGCAGCTTGGACCCTGAACAGGGGGCGAGGGAGACCCAGTACTTC. Amino acids: CASSLDPEQGARETQYF.

A remark on this clone: Other DNA sequences in the same sample also yield this CDR3. The gene calls are TRBV20-1 and TRBJ1-1; D ambiguous. Germline V gene data show CDR1 as DFQATT and CDR2 as SNEGSKA (reference sequence). The germline V and J ends were trimmed by 4 bases and 2 bases, with 5 bases remaining between them. The CDR3 has 11 residues. CDR3: CSATGNTEAFF. The CDR3 DNA reads TGCAGTGCTACTGGAAACACTGAAGCTTTCTTT.

The gene calls are TRBV5-5 and TRBJ2-2; D unresolved. The germline gives CDR1 SGHKS, CDR2 YYEKEE (reference sequence). The length of the CDR3 is 16 residues. The germline V and J ends were trimmed by 0 bases and 2 bases, with 11 bases remaining between them. For the CDR3, the DNA is TGTGCCAGCAGCTTGGCGGTAGGCTACAACACCGGGGAGCTGTTTTTT. It translates to CASSLAVGYNTGELFF.

In DNA, the CDR3 is TGCAGCGTTGCTGGCCGGGACAGGGGAGACTACGAGCAGTACTTC. As protein: CSVAGRDRGDYEQYF. V usage is TRBV29-1 and J usage is TRBJ2-7, with 10 bases identical to TRBD1. V was pared by 4 bases and J by 3 bases, with 9 bases of the junction left unmatched. The V gene's germline CDR1 is SQVTM and CDR2 ANQGSEA. The CDR3 loop spans 15 amino acids.

This chain links TRBV29-1 with TRBJ2-7; perhaps TRBD1 as D (7 bases). Germline V gene data show CDR1 as SQVTM and CDR2 as ANQGSEA. Trimming pared 0 bases from V and 3 bases from J, leaving 12 bases between. The CDR3 covers 14 residues. The CDR3 DNA sequence: TGCAGCGTTGAAGACAACAGGGGAGGCTACGAGCAGTACTTC. Residues: CSVEDNRGGYEQYF.

The chain recombines TRBV19 with TRBJ2-3; D is ambiguous. In germline, CDR1 is LNHDA, CDR2 SQIVND (reference sequence). The CDR3 loop spans 18 amino acids. V was cut by 2 bases and J by 0 bases, with 18 bases left in between. The CDR3 spells CASSITAPSGSSTDTQYF. In DNA form, the CDR3 reads TGTGCCAGTAGTATAACCGCTCCGAGTGGTTCTAGCACAGATACGCAGTATTTT.

This clone has just one count. The chain is built from TRBV15 and TRBJ2-5, with D maybe TRBD1 (6 bases). The V gene lost 4 bases and the J gene lost 2 bases, with 14 bases spanning the gap. CDR1 and CDR2 (germline): LNHNV, YYDKDF (reference sequence). This CDR3 region has 15 residues. Here the CDR3 reads CATSNLGTPQETQYF. CDR3 DNA sequence: TGTGCCACCAGCAATTTAGGGACACCACAAGAGACCCAGTACTTC.

The chain links TRBV7-9 to TRBJ1-1; 9 bases are a match to TRBD1. Losses at the gene ends were 5 bases for V and 4 bases for J; bases not matched to a gene: 5. CDR1 SEHNR and CDR2 FQNEAQ come from the germline V gene (reference sequence). This CDR3 is 14 amino acids long. CDR3: CASSRTGASTEAFF. Here the CDR3 DNA reads TGTGCCAGCAGCCGGACAGGGGCAAGCACTGAAGCTTTCTTT.

Turning to this clone: Additional DNA sequences in this sample encode the identical CDR3. This chain links TRBV6-5 with TRBJ1-5; D unclear. Trimming took 2 bases from V and 4 from J, leaving 6 bases between them. This CDR3 is 13 amino acids long. Germline-derived CDR1 and CDR2 are MNHEY and SVGAGI. The CDR3, as DNA: TGTGCCAGCAGTTACATTGGGAATCAGCCCCAGCATTTT. It translates to CASSYIGNQPQHF.

The V and J genes are TRBV5-1 and TRBJ2-3, with 11 bases identical to TRBD2. V trimming: 9 bases; J trimming: 1 base; junction bases outside the gene matches: 7. The CDR3 contains 15 residues. Per germline, CDR1 SGHRS and CDR2 YFSETQ. CDR3 sequence reads: CATAALAGGTDTQYF. In DNA, the CDR3 is TGCGCCACAGCAGCACTAGCGGGGGGCACAGATACGCAGTATTTT.

Remarks on this clone: The sample contains more than one DNA sequence encoding this CDR3. V and J are TRBV5-4 and TRBJ2-1; D may be TRBD2 (6 bases). There are 14 residues in the CDR3. V was pared by 0 bases and J by 2 bases, with 6 bases between. The V gene's germline CDR1 is SGHNT and CDR2 YYREEE (reference sequence). CDR3 protein: CASSLAGAYNEQFF. The CDR3 region has the DNA TGTGCCAGCAGCTTGGCGGGGGCCTACAATGAGCAGTTCTTC.

The chain has TRBV2 and TRBJ2-7; 7 bases map to TRBD1. CDR3 length: 14 residues. CDR1 and CDR2 from the germline V gene are SNHLY and FYNNEI. Trimming took 7 bases from V and 2 from J; bases not matched to a gene: 8. As DNA, the CDR3 is TGTGCCAGCAAGTACCGGGACAGCACCTACGAGCAGTACTTC. This translates into CASKYRDSTYEQYF. The complete variable domain, with remaining parts taken from reference TRBV2 and TRBJ2-7, reads EPEVTQTPSHQVTQMGQEVILRCVPISNHLYFYWYRQILGQKVEFLVSFYNNEISEKSEIFDDQFSVERPDGSNFTLKIRSTKLEDSAMYFCASKYRDSTYEQYFGPGTRLTVT.